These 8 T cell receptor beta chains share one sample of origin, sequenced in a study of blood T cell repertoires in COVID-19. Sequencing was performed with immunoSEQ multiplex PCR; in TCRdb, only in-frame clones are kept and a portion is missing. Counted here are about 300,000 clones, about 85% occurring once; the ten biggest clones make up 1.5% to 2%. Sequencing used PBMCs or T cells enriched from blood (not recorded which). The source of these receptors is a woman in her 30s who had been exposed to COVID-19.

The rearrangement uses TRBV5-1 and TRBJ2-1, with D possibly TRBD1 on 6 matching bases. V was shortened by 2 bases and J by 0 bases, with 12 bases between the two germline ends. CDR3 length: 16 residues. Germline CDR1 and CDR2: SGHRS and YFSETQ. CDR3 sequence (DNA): TGCGCCAGCAGCTTTAACGACAGGAACTCCTACAATGAGCAGTTCTTC. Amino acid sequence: CASSFNDRNSYNEQFF.

CDR3 DNA: TGCAGCGTTGAGGGACAGGGTAACTATGGCTACACCTTC. It is translated as CSVEGQGNYGYTF. V gene TRBV29-1 combines with J gene TRBJ1-2; TRBD1 agrees at 9 bases. Germline lookup yields CDR1 SQVTM and CDR2 ANQGSEA. Trimming cost V 3 bases and J 1 base; bases outside gene matches: 0. The CDR3 extends over 13 amino acids.

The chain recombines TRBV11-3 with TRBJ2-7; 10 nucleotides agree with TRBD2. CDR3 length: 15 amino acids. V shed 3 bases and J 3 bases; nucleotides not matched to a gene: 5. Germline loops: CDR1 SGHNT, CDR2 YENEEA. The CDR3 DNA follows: TGTGCCAGCAGCTTCAGCGGGAGGGACGGCTACGAGCAGTACTTC. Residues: CASSFSGRDGYEQYF.

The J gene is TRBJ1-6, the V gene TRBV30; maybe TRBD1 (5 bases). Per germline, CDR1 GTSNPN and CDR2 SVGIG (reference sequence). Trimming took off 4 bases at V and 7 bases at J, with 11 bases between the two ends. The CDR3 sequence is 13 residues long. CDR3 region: CAWTPNRNSPLHF. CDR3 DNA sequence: TGTGCCTGGACCCCTAACAGGAATTCACCCCTCCACTTT.

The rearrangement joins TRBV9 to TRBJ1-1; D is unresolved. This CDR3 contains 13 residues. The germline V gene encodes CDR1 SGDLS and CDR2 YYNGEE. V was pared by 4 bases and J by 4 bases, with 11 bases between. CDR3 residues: CASSPDRGTEAFF. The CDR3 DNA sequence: TGTGCCAGCAGCCCCGACCGCGGCACTGAAGCTTTCTTT.

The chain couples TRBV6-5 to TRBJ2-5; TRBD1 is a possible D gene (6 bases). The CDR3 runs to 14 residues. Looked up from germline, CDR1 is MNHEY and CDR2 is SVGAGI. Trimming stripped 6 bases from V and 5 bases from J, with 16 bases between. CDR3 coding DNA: TGTGCCAGCAGCCTCGAACAGGGAATTGAGACCCAGTACTTC. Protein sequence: CASSLEQGIETQYF.

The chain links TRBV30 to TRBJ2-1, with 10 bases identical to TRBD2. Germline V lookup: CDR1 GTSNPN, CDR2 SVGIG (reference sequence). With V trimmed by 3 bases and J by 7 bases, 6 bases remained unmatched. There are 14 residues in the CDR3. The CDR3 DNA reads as TGTGCCTGGAGGGATTCTAGCGGGGGTAATGAGCAGTTCTTC. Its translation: CAWRDSSGGNEQFF.

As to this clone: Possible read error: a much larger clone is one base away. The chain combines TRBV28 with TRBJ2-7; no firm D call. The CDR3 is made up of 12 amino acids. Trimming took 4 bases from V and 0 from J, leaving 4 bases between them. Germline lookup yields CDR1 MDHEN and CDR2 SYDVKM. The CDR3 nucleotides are TGTGCCAGCAGTTCCTACTCCTACGAGCAGTACTTC. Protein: CASSSYSYEQYF.